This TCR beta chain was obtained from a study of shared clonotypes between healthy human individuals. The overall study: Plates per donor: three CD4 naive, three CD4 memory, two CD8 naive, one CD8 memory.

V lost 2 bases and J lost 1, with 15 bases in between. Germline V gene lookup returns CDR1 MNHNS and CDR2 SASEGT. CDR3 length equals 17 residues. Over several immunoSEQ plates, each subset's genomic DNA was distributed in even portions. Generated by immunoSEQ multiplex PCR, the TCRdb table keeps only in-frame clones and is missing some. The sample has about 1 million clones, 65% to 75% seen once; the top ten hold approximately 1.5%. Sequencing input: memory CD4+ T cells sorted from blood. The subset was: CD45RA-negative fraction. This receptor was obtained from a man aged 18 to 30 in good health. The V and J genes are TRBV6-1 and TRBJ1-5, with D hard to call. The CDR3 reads CASSESIHRGSNQPQHF. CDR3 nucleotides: TGTGCCAGCAGTGAATCTATCCATCGAGGGAGCAATCAGCCCCAGCATTTT.